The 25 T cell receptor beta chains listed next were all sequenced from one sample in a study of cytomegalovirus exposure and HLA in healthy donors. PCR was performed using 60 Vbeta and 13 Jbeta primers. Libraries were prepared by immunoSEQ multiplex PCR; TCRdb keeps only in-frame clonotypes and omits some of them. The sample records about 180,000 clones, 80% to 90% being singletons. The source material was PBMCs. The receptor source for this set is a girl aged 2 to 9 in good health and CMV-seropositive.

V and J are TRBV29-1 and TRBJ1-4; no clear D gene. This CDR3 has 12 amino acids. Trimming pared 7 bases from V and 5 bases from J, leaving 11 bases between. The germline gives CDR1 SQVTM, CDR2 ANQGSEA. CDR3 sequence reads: CSGRAENEKLFF. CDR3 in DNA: TGCAGCGGCAGAGCGGAAAATGAAAAACTGTTTTTT. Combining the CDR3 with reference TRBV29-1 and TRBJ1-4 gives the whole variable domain SAVISQKPSRDICQRGTSLTIQCQVDSQVTMMFWYRQQPGQSLTLIATANQGSEATYESGFVIDKFPISRPNLTFSTLTVSNMSPEDSSIYLCSGRAENEKLFFGSGTQLSVL.

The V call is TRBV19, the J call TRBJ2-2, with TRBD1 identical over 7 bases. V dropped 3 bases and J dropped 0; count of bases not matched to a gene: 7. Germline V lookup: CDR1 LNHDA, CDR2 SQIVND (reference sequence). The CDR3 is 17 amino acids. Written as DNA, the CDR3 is TGTGCCAGTAGTATCTCCCCCCAGGGGGCGAACACCGGGGAGCTGTTTTTT. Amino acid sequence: CASSISPQGANTGELFF.

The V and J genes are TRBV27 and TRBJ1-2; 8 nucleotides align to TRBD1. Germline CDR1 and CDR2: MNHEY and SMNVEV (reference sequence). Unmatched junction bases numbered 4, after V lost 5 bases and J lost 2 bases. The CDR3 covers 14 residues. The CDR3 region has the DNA TGTGCCAGCAGTCCACGACAGGGGAACTATGGCTACACCTTC. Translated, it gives CASSPRQGNYGYTF.

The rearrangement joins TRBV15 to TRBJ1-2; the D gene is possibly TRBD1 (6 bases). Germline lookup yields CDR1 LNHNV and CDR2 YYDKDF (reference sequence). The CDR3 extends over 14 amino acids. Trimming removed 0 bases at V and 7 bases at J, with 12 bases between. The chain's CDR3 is CATSRERGAGGYTF. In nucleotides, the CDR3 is TGTGCCACCAGCAGAGAACGGGGGGCAGGTGGCTACACCTTC.

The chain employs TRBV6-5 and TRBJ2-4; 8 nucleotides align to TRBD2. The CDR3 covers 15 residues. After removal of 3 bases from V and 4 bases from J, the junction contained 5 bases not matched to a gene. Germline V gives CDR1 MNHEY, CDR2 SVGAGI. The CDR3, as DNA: TGTGCCAGCAGTTATTCCGGGAGGGAAAAAAACATTCAGTACTTC. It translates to CASSYSGREKNIQYF.

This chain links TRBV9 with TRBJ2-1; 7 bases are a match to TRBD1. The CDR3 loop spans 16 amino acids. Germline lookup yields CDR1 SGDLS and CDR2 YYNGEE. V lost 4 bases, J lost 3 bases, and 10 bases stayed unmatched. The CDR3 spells CASSLWGQPDYNEQFF. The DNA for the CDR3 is TGTGCCAGCAGCTTGTGGGGACAGCCAGACTACAATGAGCAGTTCTTC.

Here the CDR3 DNA reads TGTGCCAGCAGTGAAGGGGACAGGGTTGGGCGCGGCTACACCTTC. This sequence encodes CASSEGDRVGRGYTF. V and J are TRBV2 and TRBJ1-2; 9 bases are shared with TRBD1. This CDR3 is built from 15 residues. Germline V lookup: CDR1 SNHLY, CDR2 FYNNEI. V was clipped by 1 base and J by 8 bases; unmatched bases: 8.

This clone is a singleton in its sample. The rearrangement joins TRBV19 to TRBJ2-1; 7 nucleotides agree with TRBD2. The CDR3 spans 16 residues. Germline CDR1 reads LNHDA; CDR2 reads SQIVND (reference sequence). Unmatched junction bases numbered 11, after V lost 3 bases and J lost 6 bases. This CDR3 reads CASSILAGALSNEQFF. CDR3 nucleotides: TGTGCCAGTAGTATCCTGGCGGGAGCTCTCAGCAATGAGCAGTTCTTC.

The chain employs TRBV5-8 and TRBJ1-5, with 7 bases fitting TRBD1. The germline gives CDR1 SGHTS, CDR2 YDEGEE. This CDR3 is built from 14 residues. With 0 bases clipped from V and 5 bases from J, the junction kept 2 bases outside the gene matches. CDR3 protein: CASSLGGTDQPQHF. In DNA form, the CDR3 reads TGTGCCAGCAGCTTGGGGGGGACAGATCAGCCCCAGCATTTT. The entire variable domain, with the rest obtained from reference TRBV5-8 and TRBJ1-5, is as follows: EAGVTQSPTHLIKTRGQQATLRCSPISGHTSVYWYQQALGLGLQFLLWYDEGEERNRGNFPPRFSGRQFPNYSSELNVNALELEDSALYLCASSLGGTDQPQHFGDGTRLSIL.

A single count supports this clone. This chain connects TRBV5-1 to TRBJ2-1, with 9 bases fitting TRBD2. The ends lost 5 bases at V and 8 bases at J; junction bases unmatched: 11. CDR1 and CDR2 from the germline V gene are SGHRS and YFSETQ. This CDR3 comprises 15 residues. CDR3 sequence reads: CASSHTRGGEYEQFF. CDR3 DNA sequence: TGCGCCAGCAGTCATACTCGCGGGGGGGAATATGAGCAGTTCTTC.

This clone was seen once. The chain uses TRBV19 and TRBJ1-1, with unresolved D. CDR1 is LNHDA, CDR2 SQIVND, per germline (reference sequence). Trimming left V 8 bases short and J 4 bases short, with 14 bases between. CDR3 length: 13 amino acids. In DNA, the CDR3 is TGTGCCAGTGGCGGGGTCTTAGCCACTGAAGCTTTCTTT. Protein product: CASGGVLATEAFF.

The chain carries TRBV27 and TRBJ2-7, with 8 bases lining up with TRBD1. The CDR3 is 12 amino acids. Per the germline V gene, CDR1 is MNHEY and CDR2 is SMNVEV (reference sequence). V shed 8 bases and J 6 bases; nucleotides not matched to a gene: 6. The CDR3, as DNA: TGTGCCAGCGCCCCCGACAGGGGCGAGCAGTACTTC. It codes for CASAPDRGEQYF.

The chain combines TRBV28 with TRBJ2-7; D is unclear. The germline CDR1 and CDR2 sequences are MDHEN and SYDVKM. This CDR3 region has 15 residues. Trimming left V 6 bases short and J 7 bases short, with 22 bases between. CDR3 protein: CASSPLTHYTIEQYF. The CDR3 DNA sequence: TGTGCCAGCAGCCCCTTGACACATTATACGATAGAGCAGTACTTC.

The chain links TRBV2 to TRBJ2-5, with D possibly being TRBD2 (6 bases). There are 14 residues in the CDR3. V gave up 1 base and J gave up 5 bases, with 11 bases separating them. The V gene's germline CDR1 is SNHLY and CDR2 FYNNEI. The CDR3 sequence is CASSEVGRRETQYF. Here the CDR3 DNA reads TGTGCCAGCAGTGAAGTTGGGAGGAGGGAGACCCAGTACTTC.

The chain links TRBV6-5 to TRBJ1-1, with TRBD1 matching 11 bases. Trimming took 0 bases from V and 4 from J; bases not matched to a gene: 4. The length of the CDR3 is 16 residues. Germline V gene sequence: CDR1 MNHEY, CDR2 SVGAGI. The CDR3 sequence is CASSYSPGTGGTEAFF. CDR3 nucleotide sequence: TGTGCCAGCAGTTACTCCCCAGGGACAGGGGGCACTGAAGCTTTCTTT.

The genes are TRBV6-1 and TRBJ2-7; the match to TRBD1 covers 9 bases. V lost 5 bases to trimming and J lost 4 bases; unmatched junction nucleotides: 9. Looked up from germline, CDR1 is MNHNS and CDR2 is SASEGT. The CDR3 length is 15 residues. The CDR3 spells CASSLSGTGTYEQYF. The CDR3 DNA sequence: TGTGCCAGCAGTCTCTCAGGGACAGGGACATACGAGCAGTACTTC.

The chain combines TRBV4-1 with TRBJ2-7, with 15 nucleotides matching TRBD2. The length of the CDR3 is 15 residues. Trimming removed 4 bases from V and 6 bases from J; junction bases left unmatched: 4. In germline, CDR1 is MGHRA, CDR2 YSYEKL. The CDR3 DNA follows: TGCGCCAGCAGCCTTGGACTAGCGGGGGGGAGCGAGCAGTACTTC. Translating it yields CASSLGLAGGSEQYF.

The CDR3 DNA reads as TGTGCCAGCAGTGCCCGACTAGCGGGAGTAATCCATACGCAGTATTTT. This gives the protein CASSARLAGVIHTQYF. The chain recombines TRBV27 with TRBJ2-3; 12 nucleotides match TRBD2. The V and J ends lost 5 bases and 7 bases, in that order; junction bases with no gene match: 10. This CDR3 comprises 16 residues. From germline, CDR1 is MNHEY and CDR2 SMNVEV (reference sequence).

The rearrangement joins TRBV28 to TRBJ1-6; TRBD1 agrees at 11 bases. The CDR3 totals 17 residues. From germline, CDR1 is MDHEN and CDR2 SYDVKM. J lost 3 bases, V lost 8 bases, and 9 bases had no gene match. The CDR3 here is CASELGQGAFYNSPLHF. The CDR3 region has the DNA TGTGCCAGCGAACTCGGACAGGGGGCGTTCTATAATTCACCCCTCCACTTT.

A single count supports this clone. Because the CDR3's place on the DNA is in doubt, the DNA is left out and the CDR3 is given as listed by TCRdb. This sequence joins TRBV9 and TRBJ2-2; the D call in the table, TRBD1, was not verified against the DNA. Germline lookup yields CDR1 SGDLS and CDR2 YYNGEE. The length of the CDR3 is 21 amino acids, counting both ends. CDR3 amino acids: CASSVVWGTGAEGSNTGELVF.

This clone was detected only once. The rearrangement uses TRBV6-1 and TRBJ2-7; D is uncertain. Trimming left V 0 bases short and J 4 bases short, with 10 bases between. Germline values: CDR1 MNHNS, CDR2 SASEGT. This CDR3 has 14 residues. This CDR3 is CASSEAGHQYEQYF. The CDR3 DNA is TGTGCCAGCAGTGAAGCTGGGCACCAGTACGAGCAGTACTTC.

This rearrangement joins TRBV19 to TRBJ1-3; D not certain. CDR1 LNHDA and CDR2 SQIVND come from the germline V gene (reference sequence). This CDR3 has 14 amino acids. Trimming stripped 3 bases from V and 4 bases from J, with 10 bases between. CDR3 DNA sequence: TGTGCCAGTAGTATGAGAGGGTCCGGAAACACCATATATTTT. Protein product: CASSMRGSGNTIYF.

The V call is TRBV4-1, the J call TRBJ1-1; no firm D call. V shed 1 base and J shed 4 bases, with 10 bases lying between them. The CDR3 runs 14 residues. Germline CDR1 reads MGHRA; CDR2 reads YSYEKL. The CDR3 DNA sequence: TGCGCCAGCAGCCAAGTCTCCACGGGCACTGAAGCTTTCTTT. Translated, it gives CASSQVSTGTEAFF.

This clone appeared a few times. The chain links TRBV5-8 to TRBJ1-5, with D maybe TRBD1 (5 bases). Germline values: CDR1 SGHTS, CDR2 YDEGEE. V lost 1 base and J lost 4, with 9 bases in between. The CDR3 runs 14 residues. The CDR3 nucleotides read TGTGCCAGCAGCTTGAAGTCAGGGAATCAGCCCCAGCATTTT. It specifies CASSLKSGNQPQHF.

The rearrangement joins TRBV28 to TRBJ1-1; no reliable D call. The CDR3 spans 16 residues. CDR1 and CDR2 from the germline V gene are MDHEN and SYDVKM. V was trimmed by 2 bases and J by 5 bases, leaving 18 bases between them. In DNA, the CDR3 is TGTGCCAGCAGTTTAGGAGGTTTTGCCTCGTGGACTGAAGCTTTCTTT. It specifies CASSLGGFASWTEAFF.